These T cell receptor beta chains were read from a single sample in a study of shared clonotypes between healthy human individuals. Profiled with immunoSEQ multiplex PCR; TCRdb holds only in-frame clones, not every one. The table shows fewer than 850,000 clones, with 72% occurring only once. The sample taken for sequencing was memory CD4+ T cells sorted from blood. These receptors were obtained from a woman aged 25 to 39 in good health. Both conserved end residues are part of each CDR3. Fields, in order: D gene, V gene, CDR3 length, clone size, J gene, CDR3 protein, CDR3 DNA. D genes are given only for firm matches. The listing skips clone size in some rows; elsewhere it reads once, few, many or a size class.

d_call: -; v_call: TRBV29-1; cdr3_length: 13; clone_size: once; j_call: TRBJ2-1; cdr3_aa: CSLSKPNYNEQFF; cdr3_nt: TGCAGCTTAAGTAAACCTAACTACAATGAGCAGTTCTTC
d_call: TRBD2; v_call: TRBV10-1; cdr3_length: 14; clone_size: once; j_call: TRBJ2-7; cdr3_aa: CASSEGQRDYEQYF; cdr3_nt: TGCGCCAGCAGTGAGGGGCAGCGGGACTACGAGCAGTACTTC
d_call: -; v_call: TRBV29-1; cdr3_length: 14; clone_size: -; j_call: TRBJ1-2; cdr3_aa: CSVERPGSNYGYTF; cdr3_nt: TGCAGCGTTGAACGCCCCGGAAGTAACTATGGCTACACCTTC
d_call: -; v_call: TRBV28; cdr3_length: 12; clone_size: -; j_call: TRBJ1-1; cdr3_aa: CASSRPATEAFF; cdr3_nt: TGTGCCAGCAGTCGCCCGGCCACTGAAGCTTTCTTT
d_call: TRBD2; v_call: TRBV11-2; cdr3_length: 14; clone_size: -; j_call: TRBJ2-5; cdr3_aa: CASSAFTGGETQYF; cdr3_nt: TGTGCCAGCAGCGCCTTCACGGGGGGGGAGACCCAGTACTTC
d_call: -; v_call: TRBV6-1; cdr3_length: 17; clone_size: -; j_call: TRBJ1-5; cdr3_aa: CASSEGYLVWSNQPQHF; cdr3_nt: TGTGCCAGCAGTGAAGGGTACCTGGTGTGGAGCAATCAGCCCCAGCATTTT
d_call: -; v_call: TRBV27; cdr3_length: 14; clone_size: -; j_call: TRBJ1-2; cdr3_aa: CASSHNRANYGYTF; cdr3_nt: TGTGCCAGCAGCCACAACAGGGCGAACTATGGCTACACCTTC
d_call: -; v_call: TRBV2; cdr3_length: 12; clone_size: -; j_call: TRBJ2-5; cdr3_aa: CASSALAETQYF; cdr3_nt: TGTGCCAGCAGTGCCCTAGCGGAGACCCAGTACTTC
d_call: -; v_call: TRBV5-1; cdr3_length: 13; clone_size: -; j_call: TRBJ1-2; cdr3_aa: CASSPIVNYGYTF; cdr3_nt: TGCGCCAGCAGCCCCATAGTCAACTATGGCTACACCTTC
d_call: -; v_call: TRBV5-8; cdr3_length: 16; clone_size: few; j_call: TRBJ2-3; cdr3_aa: CASILTGVFGVDTQYF; cdr3_nt: TGTGCCAGCATCCTGACGGGGGTCTTCGGAGTAGATACGCAGTATTTT
d_call: -; v_call: TRBV11-2; cdr3_length: 14; clone_size: -; j_call: TRBJ1-1; cdr3_aa: CASSRGGMNTEAFF; cdr3_nt: TGTGCCAGCAGCCGGGGTGGGATGAACACTGAAGCTTTCTTT
d_call: -; v_call: TRBV5-6; cdr3_length: 12; clone_size: -; j_call: TRBJ2-1; cdr3_aa: CASSLFTNEQFF; cdr3_nt: TGTGCCAGCAGCTTGTTCACGAATGAGCAGTTCTTC
d_call: -; v_call: TRBV11-2; cdr3_length: 13; clone_size: few; j_call: TRBJ1-2; cdr3_aa: CASSPVSGYGYTF; cdr3_nt: TGTGCCAGCAGCCCTGTGAGTGGGTATGGCTACACCTTC
d_call: TRBD1; v_call: TRBV6-5; cdr3_length: 16; clone_size: -; j_call: TRBJ1-3; cdr3_aa: CASSYSQGASGNTIYF; cdr3_nt: TGTGCCAGCAGTTACAGCCAGGGGGCATCTGGAAACACCATATATTTT
d_call: -; v_call: TRBV6-5; cdr3_length: 15; clone_size: few; j_call: TRBJ1-2; cdr3_aa: CASSRPGGSNYGYTF; cdr3_nt: TGTGCCAGCAGTCGGCCTGGCGGATCTAACTATGGCTACACCTTC
d_call: TRBD1; v_call: TRBV27; cdr3_length: 17; clone_size: -; j_call: TRBJ2-6; cdr3_aa: CASSLRTGGSGANVLTF; cdr3_nt: TGTGCCAGCAGTCTCCGGACAGGGGGGTCTGGGGCCAACGTCCTGACTTTC
d_call: -; v_call: TRBV5-1; cdr3_length: 13; clone_size: -; j_call: TRBJ2-3; cdr3_aa: CASSWGGTDTQYF; cdr3_nt: TGCGCCAGCAGCTGGGGCGGTACAGATACGCAGTATTTT
d_call: -; v_call: TRBV30; cdr3_length: 12; clone_size: few; j_call: TRBJ2-7; cdr3_aa: CAWSVSGVEQYF; cdr3_nt: TGTGCCTGGAGTGTTTCAGGGGTTGAGCAGTACTTC
d_call: -; v_call: TRBV2; cdr3_length: 15; clone_size: -; j_call: TRBJ1-5; cdr3_aa: CASSFDRYSNQPQHF; cdr3_nt: TGTGCCAGCAGTTTCGACAGGTATAGCAATCAGCCCCAGCATTTT
d_call: -; v_call: TRBV6-1; cdr3_length: 14; clone_size: -; j_call: TRBJ2-7; cdr3_aa: CASSASFASYEQYF; cdr3_nt: TGTGCCAGCAGTGCCTCCTTCGCCTCCTACGAGCAGTACTTC
d_call: -; v_call: TRBV7-2; cdr3_length: 14; clone_size: -; j_call: TRBJ2-1; cdr3_aa: CASSLASVYNEQFF; cdr3_nt: TGTGCCAGCAGCTTAGCATCGGTCTACAATGAGCAGTTCTTC
d_call: -; v_call: TRBV29-1; cdr3_length: 15; clone_size: -; j_call: TRBJ2-3; cdr3_aa: CSAESGLARTDTQYF; cdr3_nt: TGCAGCGCCGAGTCGGGGTTGGCTCGCACAGATACGCAGTATTTT
d_call: -; v_call: TRBV11-2; cdr3_length: 14; clone_size: -; j_call: TRBJ2-7; cdr3_aa: CASSLGVQYYEQYF; cdr3_nt: TGTGCCAGCAGCTTAGGTGTCCAGTACTACGAGCAGTACTTC
d_call: TRBD1; v_call: TRBV2; cdr3_length: 15; clone_size: -; j_call: TRBJ1-4; cdr3_aa: CASSEGQTTNEKLFF; cdr3_nt: TGTGCCAGCAGTGAGGGACAGACAACTAATGAAAAACTGTTTTTT
d_call: -; v_call: TRBV2; cdr3_length: 11; clone_size: -; j_call: TRBJ2-1; cdr3_aa: CASSGANEQFF; cdr3_nt: TGTGCCAGCAGTGGGGCCAATGAGCAGTTCTTC
d_call: -; v_call: TRBV6-6; cdr3_length: 16; clone_size: -; j_call: TRBJ2-2; cdr3_aa: CASSIRRSGSAGELFF; cdr3_nt: TGTGCCAGCAGCATCCGACGGTCGGGATCGGCCGGGGAGCTGTTTTTT
d_call: -; v_call: TRBV5-5; cdr3_length: 15; clone_size: -; j_call: TRBJ2-7; cdr3_aa: CASSLLGALTYEQYF; cdr3_nt: TGTGCCAGCAGCCTGCTCGGGGCGCTAACCTACGAGCAGTACTTC
d_call: -; v_call: TRBV5-4; cdr3_length: 14; clone_size: -; j_call: TRBJ2-1; cdr3_aa: CASSWEGGYNEQFF; cdr3_nt: TGTGCCAGCAGTTGGGAAGGGGGCTACAATGAGCAGTTCTTC
d_call: -; v_call: TRBV19; cdr3_length: 14; clone_size: -; j_call: TRBJ2-3; cdr3_aa: CASRTQGSTDTQYF; cdr3_nt: TGTGCCAGTAGGACCCAAGGGAGCACAGATACGCAGTATTTT
d_call: -; v_call: TRBV15; cdr3_length: 11; clone_size: -; j_call: TRBJ2-1; cdr3_aa: CATRDSKEQFF; cdr3_nt: TGTGCCACCAGGGACAGTAAAGAGCAGTTCTTC
d_call: -; v_call: TRBV5-6; cdr3_length: 16; clone_size: -; j_call: TRBJ1-4; cdr3_aa: CASSHPSGPTGEKLFF; cdr3_nt: TGTGCCAGCAGCCACCCCTCCGGGCCCACGGGAGAAAAACTGTTTTTT
d_call: -; v_call: TRBV10-3; cdr3_length: 18; clone_size: -; j_call: TRBJ1-5; cdr3_aa: CAISDPGHFLGGNQPQHF; cdr3_nt: TGTGCCATCAGTGACCCGGGACATTTCCTGGGTGGCAATCAGCCCCAGCATTTT
d_call: TRBD2; v_call: TRBV5-4; cdr3_length: 14; clone_size: few; j_call: TRBJ2-7; cdr3_aa: CASSPSGSSYEQYF; cdr3_nt: TGTGCCAGCAGCCCGAGCGGGAGCTCCTACGAGCAGTACTTC
d_call: -; v_call: TRBV5-4; cdr3_length: 14; clone_size: -; j_call: TRBJ2-5; cdr3_aa: CASSADPSGETQYF; cdr3_nt: TGTGCCAGCAGCGCAGACCCTTCAGGGGAGACCCAGTACTTC
d_call: TRBD1; v_call: TRBV4-1; cdr3_length: 14; clone_size: -; j_call: TRBJ2-1; cdr3_aa: CASKGGLGNNEQFF; cdr3_nt: TGCGCCAGCAAAGGGGGCCTAGGCAACAATGAGCAGTTCTTC
d_call: TRBD1; v_call: TRBV28; cdr3_length: 15; clone_size: -; j_call: TRBJ1-4; cdr3_aa: CASSQYGTGTGKLFF; cdr3_nt: TGTGCCAGCAGCCAGTACGGGACAGGGACTGGGAAACTGTTTTTT
d_call: -; v_call: TRBV19; cdr3_length: 12; clone_size: few; j_call: TRBJ1-3; cdr3_aa: CASRTEGNTIYF; cdr3_nt: TGTGCCAGTCGGACAGAAGGAAACACCATATATTTT
d_call: TRBD2; v_call: TRBV28; cdr3_length: 16; clone_size: once; j_call: TRBJ2-7; cdr3_aa: CASTNRASGSPYEQYF; cdr3_nt: TGTGCCAGCACAAACCGGGCTAGCGGGAGTCCCTACGAGCAGTACTTC
d_call: TRBD1; v_call: TRBV6-9; cdr3_length: 15; clone_size: once; j_call: TRBJ2-6; cdr3_aa: CASTDRGPGANVLTF; cdr3_nt: TGTGCCAGCACGGACAGGGGGCCTGGGGCCAACGTCCTGACTTTC
d_call: -; v_call: TRBV28; cdr3_length: 12; clone_size: -; j_call: TRBJ1-5; cdr3_aa: CASSPRVMTQHF; cdr3_nt: TGTGCCAGCAGTCCCAGGGTGATGACCCAGCATTTT
d_call: -; v_call: TRBV4-2; cdr3_length: 19; clone_size: -; j_call: TRBJ1-1; cdr3_aa: CASSQTPQDLGLLSTEAFF; cdr3_nt: TGTGCCAGCAGCCAAACGCCTCAGGACCTAGGGTTGCTGAGCACTGAAGCTTTCTTT
d_call: -; v_call: TRBV19; cdr3_length: 16; clone_size: -; j_call: TRBJ2-2; cdr3_aa: CASTWGLPPNTGELFF; cdr3_nt: TGTGCCAGTACCTGGGGACTCCCGCCGAACACCGGGGAGCTGTTTTTT
d_call: -; v_call: TRBV7-9; cdr3_length: 14; clone_size: -; j_call: TRBJ2-7; cdr3_aa: CASRRTGLTREQYF; cdr3_nt: TGTGCCAGCAGACGGACGGGACTGACGCGGGAGCAGTACTTC
d_call: TRBD2; v_call: TRBV29-1; cdr3_length: 13; clone_size: many; j_call: TRBJ2-7; cdr3_aa: CSAETSGGSEQYF; cdr3_nt: TGCAGCGCCGAGACTAGCGGGGGGTCCGAGCAGTACTTC
d_call: TRBD2; v_call: TRBV5-1; cdr3_length: 17; clone_size: -; j_call: TRBJ2-4; cdr3_aa: CASSSGLARAGSNIQYF; cdr3_nt: TGCGCCAGCAGCTCTGGACTAGCGAGAGCCGGTAGTAACATTCAGTACTTC
d_call: TRBD1; v_call: TRBV10-3; cdr3_length: 15; clone_size: -; j_call: TRBJ1-1; cdr3_aa: CAISDQDRSSTEAFF; cdr3_nt: TGTGCCATCAGTGATCAGGACAGGTCCAGCACTGAAGCTTTCTTT
d_call: TRBD1; v_call: TRBV18; cdr3_length: 15; clone_size: once; j_call: TRBJ2-2; cdr3_aa: CASSPTGTATGELFF; cdr3_nt: TGTGCCAGCTCACCAACCGGGACAGCCACCGGGGAGCTGTTTTTT